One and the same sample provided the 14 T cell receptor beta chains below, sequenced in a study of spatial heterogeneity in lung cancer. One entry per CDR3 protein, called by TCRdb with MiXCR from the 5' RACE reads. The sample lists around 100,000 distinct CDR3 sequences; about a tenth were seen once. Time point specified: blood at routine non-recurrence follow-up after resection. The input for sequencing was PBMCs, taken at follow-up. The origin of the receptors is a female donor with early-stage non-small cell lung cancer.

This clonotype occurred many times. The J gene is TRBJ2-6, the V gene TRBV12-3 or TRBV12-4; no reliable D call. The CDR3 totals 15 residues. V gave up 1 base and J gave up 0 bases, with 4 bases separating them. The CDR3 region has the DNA TGTGCCAGCAGTTTAGGTGACTCTGGGGCCAACGTCCTGACTTTC. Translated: CASSLGDSGANVLTF.

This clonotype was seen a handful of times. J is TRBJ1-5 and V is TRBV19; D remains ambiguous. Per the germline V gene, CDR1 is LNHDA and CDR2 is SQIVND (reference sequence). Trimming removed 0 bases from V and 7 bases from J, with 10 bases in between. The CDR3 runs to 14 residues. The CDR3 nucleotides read TGTGCCAGTAGTATAGAGGCAGGATGGCAGCCCCAGCATTTT. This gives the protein CASSIEAGWQPQHF.

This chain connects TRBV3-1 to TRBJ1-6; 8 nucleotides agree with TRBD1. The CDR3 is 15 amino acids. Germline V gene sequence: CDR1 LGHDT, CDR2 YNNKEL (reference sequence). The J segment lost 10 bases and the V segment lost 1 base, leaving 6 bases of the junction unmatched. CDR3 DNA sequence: TGTGCCAGCAGCCAAGGGCAGGGGGCAGGATCACCCCTCCACTTT. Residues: CASSQGQGAGSPLHF.

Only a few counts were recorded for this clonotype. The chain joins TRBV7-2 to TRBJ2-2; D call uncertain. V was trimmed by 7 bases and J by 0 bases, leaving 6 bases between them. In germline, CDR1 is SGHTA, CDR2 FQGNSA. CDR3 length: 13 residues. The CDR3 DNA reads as TGTGCCAGCATAGGAGCGAACACCGGGGAGCTGTTTTTT. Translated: CASIGANTGELFF.

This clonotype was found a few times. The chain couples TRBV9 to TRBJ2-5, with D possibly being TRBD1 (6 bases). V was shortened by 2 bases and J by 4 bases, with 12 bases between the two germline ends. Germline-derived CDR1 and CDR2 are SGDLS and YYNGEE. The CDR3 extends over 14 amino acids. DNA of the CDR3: TGTGCCAGCAGCGTTAGGGGGAGTATAGAGACCCAGTACTTC. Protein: CASSVRGSIETQYF.

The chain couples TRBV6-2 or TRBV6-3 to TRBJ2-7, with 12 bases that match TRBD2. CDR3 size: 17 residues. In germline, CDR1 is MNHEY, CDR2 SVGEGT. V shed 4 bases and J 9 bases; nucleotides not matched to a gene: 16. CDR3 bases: TGTGCCAGCAGTTCGACTAGCGGGAGCGTCGCTCCTACAGGGCAGTACTTC. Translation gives CASSSTSGSVAPTGQYF.

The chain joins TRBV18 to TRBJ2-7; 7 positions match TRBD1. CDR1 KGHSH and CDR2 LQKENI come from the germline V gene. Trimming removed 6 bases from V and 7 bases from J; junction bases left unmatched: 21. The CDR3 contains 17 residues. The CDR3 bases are TGTGCCAGCTCTCCGAAAACGGGGACAGCGACATTAAAGGAGCAGTACTTC. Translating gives CASSPKTGTATLKEQYF.

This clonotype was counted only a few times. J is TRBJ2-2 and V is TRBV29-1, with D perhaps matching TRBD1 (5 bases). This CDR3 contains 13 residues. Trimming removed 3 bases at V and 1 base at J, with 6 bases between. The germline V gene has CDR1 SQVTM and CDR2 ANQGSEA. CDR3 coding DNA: TGCAGCGTTGACAGGGAGAACACCGGGGAGCTGTTTTTT. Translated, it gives CSVDRENTGELFF.

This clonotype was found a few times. This chain's CDR3 is CASSESRGLVKNIQYF. In DNA, the CDR3 is TGTGCCAGCAGTGAAAGCAGAGGACTAGTCAAAAACATTCAGTACTTC. The rearrangement joins TRBV2 to TRBJ2-4, with 7 bases that match TRBD2. The CDR3 length is 16 residues. V shed 2 bases, J shed 3 bases, and the junction held 7 bases outside the gene matches. Germline lookup yields CDR1 SNHLY and CDR2 FYNNEI.

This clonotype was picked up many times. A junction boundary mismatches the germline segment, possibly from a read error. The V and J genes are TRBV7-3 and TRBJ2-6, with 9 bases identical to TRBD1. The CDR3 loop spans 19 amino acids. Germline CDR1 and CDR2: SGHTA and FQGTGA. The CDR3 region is CASSVTGTGLFSGANVLTF. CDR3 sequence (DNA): TGTGCCAGCAGCGTAACCGGGACAGGGTTATTTTCTGGGGCCAACGTCCTGACTTTC. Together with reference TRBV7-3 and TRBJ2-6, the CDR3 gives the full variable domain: GAGVSQTPSNKVTEKGKYVELRCDPISGHTALYWYRQSLGQGPEFLIYFQGTGAADDSGLPNDRFFAVRPEGSVSTLKIQRTERGDSAVYLCASSVTGTGLFSGANVLTFGAGSRLTVL.

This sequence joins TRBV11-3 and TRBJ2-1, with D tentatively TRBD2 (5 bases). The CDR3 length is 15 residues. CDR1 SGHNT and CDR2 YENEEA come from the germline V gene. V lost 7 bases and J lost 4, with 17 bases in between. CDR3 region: CASKESRESYNEQFF. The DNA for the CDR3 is TGTGCCAGCAAAGAATCGAGGGAGAGTTACAATGAGCAGTTCTTC.

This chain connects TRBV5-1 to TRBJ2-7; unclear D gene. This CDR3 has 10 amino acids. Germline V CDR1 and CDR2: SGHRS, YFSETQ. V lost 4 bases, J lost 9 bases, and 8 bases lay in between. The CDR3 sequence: CASSLPWQYV. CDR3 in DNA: TGCGCCAGCAGCCTACCATGGCAGTACGTC.

Written as DNA, the CDR3 is TGTGCCAGCAGCTCCTACAGGGGGACTAAGCCACCCCTCCACTTT. This sequence encodes CASSSYRGTKPPLHF. The rearrangement links TRBV11-2 to TRBJ1-6; 8 bases agree with TRBD1. V was clipped by 4 bases and J by 11 bases; unmatched bases: 10. Germline CDR1 is SGHAT and CDR2 is FQNNGV. The CDR3 runs to 15 residues.

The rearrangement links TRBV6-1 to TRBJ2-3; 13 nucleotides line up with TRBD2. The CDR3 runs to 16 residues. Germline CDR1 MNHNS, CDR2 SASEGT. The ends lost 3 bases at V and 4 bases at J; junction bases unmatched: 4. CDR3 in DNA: TGTGCCAGCAGTGAGACTAGCGGGAGGTTAGCAGATACGCAGTATTTT. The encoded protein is CASSETSGRLADTQYF.